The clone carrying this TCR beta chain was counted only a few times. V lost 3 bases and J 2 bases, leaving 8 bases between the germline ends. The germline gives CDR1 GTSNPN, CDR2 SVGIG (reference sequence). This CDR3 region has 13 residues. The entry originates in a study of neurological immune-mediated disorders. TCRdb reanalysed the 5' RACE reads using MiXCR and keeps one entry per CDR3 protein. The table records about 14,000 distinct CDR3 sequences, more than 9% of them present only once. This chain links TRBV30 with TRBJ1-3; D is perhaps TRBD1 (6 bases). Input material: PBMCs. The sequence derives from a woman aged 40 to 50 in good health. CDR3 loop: CAWRNRAGNTIYF. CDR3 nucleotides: TGTGCCTGGAGGAACAGGGCTGGAAACACCATATATTTT.